The clone carrying this TCR beta chain occurred many times. The antigen is undetermined. The data originate from a study of response to subunit inactivated influenza vaccine. General observations from the study: There was a suggestion from the authors that each seasonal influenza vaccination recruits few new T cells.

TCRdb reprocessed the RT-PCR reads with MiXCR, giving one entry per CDR3 protein. The sample shows 500,000 or so distinct CDR3 sequences, about 10% of them seen only once. This sequence was found in a man aged 45-65 years who received an inactivated influenza vaccine. Sequencing was performed on PBMCs from blood, taken about 40 days after vaccination.

This CDR3 is CAISATGGLTYEQYF. The CDR3 region has the DNA TGTGCCATCAGTGCTACAGGGGGCCTTACGTACGAGCAGTACTTC. V gene TRBV10-3 combines with J gene TRBJ2-7; the match to TRBD1 covers 9 bases. This CDR3 is built from 15 residues. Germline trimming cut 4 bases from V and 4 bases from J; bases unmatched to any gene: 8. Per the germline V gene, CDR1 is ENHRY and CDR2 is SYGVKD.